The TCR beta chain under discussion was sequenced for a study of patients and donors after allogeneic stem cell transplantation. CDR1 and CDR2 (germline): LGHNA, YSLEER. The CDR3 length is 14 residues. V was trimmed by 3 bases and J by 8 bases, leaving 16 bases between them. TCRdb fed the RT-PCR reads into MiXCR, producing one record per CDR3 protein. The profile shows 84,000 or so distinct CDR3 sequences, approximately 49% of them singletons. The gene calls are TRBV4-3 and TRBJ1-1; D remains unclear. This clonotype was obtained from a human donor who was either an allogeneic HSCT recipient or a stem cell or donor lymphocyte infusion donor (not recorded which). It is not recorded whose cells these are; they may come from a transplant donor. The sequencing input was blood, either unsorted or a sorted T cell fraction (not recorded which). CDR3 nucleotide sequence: TGCGCCAGCAGCCAGGTGGACGGTAAAGGGGAAGCTTTCTTT. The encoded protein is CASSQVDGKGEAFF.